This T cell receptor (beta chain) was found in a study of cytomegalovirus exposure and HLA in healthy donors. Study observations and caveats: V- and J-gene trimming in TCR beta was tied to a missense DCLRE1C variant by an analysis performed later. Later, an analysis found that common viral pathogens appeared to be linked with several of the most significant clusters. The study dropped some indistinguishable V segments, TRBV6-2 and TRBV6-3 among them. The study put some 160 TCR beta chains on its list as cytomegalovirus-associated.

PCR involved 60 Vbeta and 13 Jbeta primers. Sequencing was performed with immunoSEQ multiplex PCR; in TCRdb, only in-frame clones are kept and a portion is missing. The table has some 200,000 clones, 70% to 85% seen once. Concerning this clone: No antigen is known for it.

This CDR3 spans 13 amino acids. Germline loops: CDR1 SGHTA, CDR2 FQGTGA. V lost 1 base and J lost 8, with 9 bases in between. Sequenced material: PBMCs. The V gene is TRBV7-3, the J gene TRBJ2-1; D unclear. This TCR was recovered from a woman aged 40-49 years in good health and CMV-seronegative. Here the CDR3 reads CASSLNWSDEQFF. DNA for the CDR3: TGTGCCAGCAGCTTAAACTGGTCGGATGAGCAGTTCTTC.